The present T cell receptor beta chain was sequenced within a study of cytomegalovirus exposure and HLA in healthy donors. Findings of the study overall: Across all donors, roughly uniform sequencing depth was an assumption of the presence/absence analyses. Among donors in an Asian-associated ancestry cluster, a later analysis reportedly found fewer N-insertions than the roughly 650-donor mean. Rare TCR sequences dominated, though some public TCRs recurred in many donors.

The germline V gene has CDR1 DFQATT and CDR2 SNEGSKA (reference sequence). CDR3 length: 11 amino acids. V shed 2 bases and J shed 6 bases, with 8 bases lying between them. Vbeta (60) and Jbeta (13) primers were used in the PCR. This table comes from immunoSEQ multiplex PCR, and its TCRdb copy is limited to in-frame clones, with some not included. The sample shows about 120,000 clones, approximately 80% of them seen only once. Donors sampled were nominally healthy, though unrecorded immune exposures were likely. Notes on this clone: Its target is not known.

The sequence was obtained from a woman under 40 in good health and CMV-seronegative. Sequencing input: PBMCs. The chain joins TRBV20-1 to TRBJ2-7; D might be TRBD1 (6 bases). The CDR3 reads CSARQGSEQYF. The CDR3 DNA reads as TGCAGTGCTAGACAGGGGTCCGAGCAGTACTTC.